A selection of T cell receptor beta chains follows, all from one sample in a study of regulatory T cells in long-lasting Graves disease. TCRdb ran MiXCR on the multiplex PCR reads and lists one entry per CDR3 protein. The data show around 430,000 distinct CDR3 sequences, about 20% seen once. The sample in question was peripheral blood mononuclear cells (PBMCs), obtained when the disease was refractory, from a patient treated with antithyroid drugs. These receptors all come from a female donor with Graves disease. Both conserved end residues are part of each CDR3. A D gene is named only where the DNA matches it firmly. Part of the rows lack a size; the others show once, few, many or a class for expanded clones.

V	J	D	size	DNA	CDR3
TRBV11-2	TRBJ1-2	TRBD1	NA	TGTGCCAGCGGCCCGCGGGACAGGGGGCTTCGAGGCTACACCTTC	CASGPRDRGLRGYTF
TRBV20-1	TRBJ2-7	TRBD2	few	TGCAGTGCTGAGGGACTAGCGGGAGCCTACGAGCAGTACTTC	CSAEGLAGAYEQYF
TRBV28	TRBJ1-2	NA	many	TGTGCCAGCAGTTTTCTGGATCCGCCTGGCTACACCTTC	CASSFLDPPGYTF
TRBV12-3/TRBV12-4	TRBJ2-5	NA	many	TGTGCCAGCAGACTAGAGGTTCAAGAGACCCAGTACTTC	CASRLEVQETQYF
TRBV12-3/TRBV12-4	TRBJ1-4	TRBD1	many	TGTGCCAGCAGTGACCAGACAGGGTGGGGAAAACTGTTTTTT	CASSDQTGWGKLFF
TRBV20-1	TRBJ2-7	TRBD2	NA	TGCAGTTCCGAGGCGTTTGCGGGACTAATTTACGAGCAGTACTTC	CSSEAFAGLIYEQYF
TRBV19	TRBJ2-5	NA	few	TGTGCCACCCAGGCAGGGAGTGATGGGGAGACCCAGTACTTC	CATQAGSDGETQYF
TRBV29-1	TRBJ1-1	NA	NA	TGCAGCGCGGAAAGCAGGGAGCGGGCTTTCTTT	CSAESRERAFF
TRBV2	TRBJ2-7	NA	many	TGTGCCAGCAGGGGTTACAGGGTGATATCCTACGAGCAGTACTTC	CASRGYRVISYEQYF
TRBV11-2	TRBJ1-1	NA	many	TGTGCCAGCAGAAAAGAAATGGAAGCTTTCTTT	CASRKEMEAFF
TRBV6-5	TRBJ1-6	TRBD1	few	TGTGCCAGCAGTTACTCCAGGGGGGTGGATTCACCCCTCCACTTT	CASSYSRGVDSPLHF
TRBV12-3/TRBV12-4	TRBJ1-2	TRBD1	many	TGTGCCAGCAGCCACCGGGACAGGGCCAACTATGGCTACACCTTC	CASSHRDRANYGYTF
TRBV28	TRBJ2-7	NA	many	TGTGCCAGCAGTTTATCCGGCTCGGGGAACTACGAGCAGTACTTC	CASSLSGSGNYEQYF
TRBV6-1	TRBJ2-5	TRBD2	many	TGTGCCAGCAGTCTCCCGGGACTAGAAGAGACCCAGTACTTC	CASSLPGLEETQYF
TRBV20-1	TRBJ2-7	NA	NA	TGCAGTGCTAGAGTCCCAGGCCCGGGGGAGCGGTACTTC	CSARVPGPGERYF
TRBV28	TRBJ2-5	NA	many	TGTGCCAGCAGTTTGTCGACGGCCCGAGAGACCCAGTACTTC	CASSLSTARETQYF
TRBV20-1	TRBJ2-1	NA	NA	TGCAGTGCTAGAGGATACTTGACCTACAATGAGCAGTTCTTC	CSARGYLTYNEQFF
TRBV12-3/TRBV12-4	TRBJ1-2	NA	many	TGTGCCAGCAAACCGCCGGGACATGGGTACACCTTC	CASKPPGHGYTF
TRBV27	TRBJ2-5	NA	many	TGTGCCAGCAGTTTGAGTCTGTTAGGGGAGACCCAGTACTTC	CASSLSLLGETQYF
TRBV7-2	TRBJ2-7	NA	few	TGTGCCAGCAGCTTATACGGAGTCTCCTACGAGCAGTACTTC	CASSLYGVSYEQYF
TRBV2	TRBJ1-2	NA	many	TGTGCCACCCACATTAACGGTCTCACTAACTATGGCTACACCTTC	CATHINGLTNYGYTF
TRBV2	TRBJ1-2	NA	many	TGTGCCGTTGGGCGGGCAGCGAACTATGGCTACACCTTC	CAVGRAANYGYTF
TRBV6-1	TRBJ1-1	TRBD1	few	TGTGCCATAGGGGGCCTGAGGGCAGGGGAGGGCACTGAAGCTTTCTTT	CAIGGLRAGEGTEAFF
TRBV28	TRBJ1-5	TRBD1	many	TGTGCCAGCAGTTTATGGGGGTACAGGGGAAGGGGCAATCAGCCCCAGCATTTT	CASSLWGYRGRGNQPQHF
TRBV4-2	TRBJ1-2	TRBD1	few	TGTGCCAGCAGCCCGATGGGACAGACAGATAACTATGGCTACACCTTC	CASSPMGQTDNYGYTF
TRBV28	TRBJ1-5	NA	many	TGTGCCAGCAGTCTCCAGAGGGGACCCCGCCAGCCCCAGCATTTT	CASSLQRGPRQPQHF
TRBV18	TRBJ2-5	TRBD2	NA	TGTGCCAGCTCACCAGGCGGGGGGCGAGAGACCCAGCACTTC	CASSPGGGRETQHF
TRBV6-5	TRBJ2-7	NA	few	TGTGCCAGCAGTTACTCTCCGATAAGCTCCTACGAGCAGTACTTC	CASSYSPISSYEQYF
TRBV12-3/TRBV12-4	TRBJ2-2	TRBD2	few	TGTGCCAGCGGAAATAGCGGGGGGGCCGACACCGGGGAGCTGTTTTTT	CASGNSGGADTGELFF
TRBV6-1	TRBJ2-7	TRBD1	NA	TGTGCCAGCACCCCGACAGGGTCCGGCGAGCAGTACTTC	CASTPTGSGEQYF
TRBV6-5	TRBJ1-1	TRBD1	NA	TGTGCCAGCAGTTATGGACAGGGACCTGAAGCTTTCTTT	CASSYGQGPEAFF
TRBV5-1	TRBJ2-5	NA	NA	TGCGCCAGCAGCTTGGAGGTTGGAACTAGGCCTAAGACCCAGTACTTC	CASSLEVGTRPKTQYF
TRBV28	TRBJ1-4	NA	many	TGTGCCAGCGCCGATTCAGGGGAGGGGGAAAAACTGTTTTTT	CASADSGEGEKLFF
TRBV28	TRBJ1-1	NA	many	TGTGCCAGCAGGTCACCTTCGGGAGCTTTCTTT	CASRSPSGAFF
TRBV29-1	TRBJ2-2	NA	NA	TGCAGCGCCCAACTCGGGGTTAAGGGCGGGGAGCTGTTTTTT	CSAQLGVKGGELFF
TRBV6-1	TRBJ2-7	NA	few	TGTGCCAGCAGGTTGGACGGAGTCCCGTACGAGCAGTACTTC	CASRLDGVPYEQYF
TRBV2	TRBJ1-2	TRBD1	many	TGTGCCAGCAGGGGACAGGGTAACTATGGCTACACCTTC	CASRGQGNYGYTF
TRBV28	TRBJ1-2	NA	once	TGTGCCAGCAGCACCGGGCAGGGTGATGGCTACACCTTC	CASSTGQGDGYTF
TRBV4-3	TRBJ2-7	NA	NA	TGCGCCAGCAGCCAAGATTTCGGACAGTCTTCCTACGAGCAGTACTTC	CASSQDFGQSSYEQYF
TRBV5-6	TRBJ2-6	NA	NA	TGTGCCAGCAGCCCGCAATTGGGGGCCAACGTCCTGACTTTC	CASSPQLGANVLTF
TRBV2	TRBJ1-1	NA	many	TGTGCCAGCAGTGAGAATCCCCCCCAAGAAGCTTTCTTT	CASSENPPQEAFF
TRBV6-1	TRBJ1-2	NA	NA	TGTGCCAGCACTCCTACCCGGGGGTCGAACTATGGCTACACCTTC	CASTPTRGSNYGYTF
TRBV20-1	TRBJ2-7	TRBD1	many	TGCAGTGCTAGAGCCAGGGGGTTTACCTACGAGCAGTACTTC	CSARARGFTYEQYF
TRBV20-1	TRBJ1-1	TRBD1	many	TGCAGTGCTAGAGTCCCGGGACAGGGGGCTGGGACTGAAGCTTTCTTT	CSARVPGQGAGTEAFF
TRBV7-2	TRBJ2-6	NA	NA	TGTGCCAGCAGCTTGGGGGGCTGGGGGGCGCTTCTGACTGGGGCCAACGTCCTGACTTTC	CASSLGGWGALLTGANVLTF